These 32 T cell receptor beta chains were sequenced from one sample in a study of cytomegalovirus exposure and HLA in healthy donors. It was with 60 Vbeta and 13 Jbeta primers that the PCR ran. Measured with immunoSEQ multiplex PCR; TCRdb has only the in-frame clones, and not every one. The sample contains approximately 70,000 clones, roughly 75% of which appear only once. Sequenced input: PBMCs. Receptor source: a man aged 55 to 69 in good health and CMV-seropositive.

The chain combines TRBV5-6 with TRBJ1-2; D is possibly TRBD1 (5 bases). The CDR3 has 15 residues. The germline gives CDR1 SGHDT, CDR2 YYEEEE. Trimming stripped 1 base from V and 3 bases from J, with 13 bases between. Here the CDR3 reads CASSLKGRGDYGYTF. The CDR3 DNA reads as TGTGCCAGCAGCTTGAAGGGGCGTGGGGACTATGGCTACACCTTC.

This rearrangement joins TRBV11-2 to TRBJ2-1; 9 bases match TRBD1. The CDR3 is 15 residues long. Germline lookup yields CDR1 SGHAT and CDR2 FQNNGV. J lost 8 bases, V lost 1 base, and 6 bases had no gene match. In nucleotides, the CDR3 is TGTGCCAGCAGCTTAGTGAGGGGACAGGGCCATGAGCAGTTCTTC. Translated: CASSLVRGQGHEQFF. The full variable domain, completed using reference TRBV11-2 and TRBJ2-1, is EAGVAQSPRYKIIEKRQSVAFWCNPISGHATLYWYQQILGQGPKLLIQFQNNGVVDDSQLPKDRFSAERLKGVDSTLKIQPAKLEDSAVYLCASSLVRGQGHEQFFGPGTRLTVL.

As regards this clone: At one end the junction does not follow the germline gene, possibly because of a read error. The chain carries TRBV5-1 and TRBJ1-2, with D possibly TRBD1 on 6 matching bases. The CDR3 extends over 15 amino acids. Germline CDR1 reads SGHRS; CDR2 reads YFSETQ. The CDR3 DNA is TGCGCCAGCCGCTTCCAACCGACAGGCCCGGATGGCTACACCTTC. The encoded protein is CASRFQPTGPDGYTF.

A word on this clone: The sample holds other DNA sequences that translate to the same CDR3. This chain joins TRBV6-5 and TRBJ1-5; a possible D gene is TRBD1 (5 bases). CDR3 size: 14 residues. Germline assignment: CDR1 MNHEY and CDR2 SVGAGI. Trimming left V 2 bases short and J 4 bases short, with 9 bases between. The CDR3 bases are TGTGCCAGCAGTTACGGGGGGGGTAATCAGCCCCAGCATTTT. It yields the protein CASSYGGGNQPQHF.

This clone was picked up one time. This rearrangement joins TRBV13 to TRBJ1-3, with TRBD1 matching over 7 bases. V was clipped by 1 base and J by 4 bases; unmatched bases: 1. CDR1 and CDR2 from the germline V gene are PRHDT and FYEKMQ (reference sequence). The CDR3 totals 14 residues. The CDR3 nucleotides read TGTGCCAGCAGCTTAGAGACAGGGGGAAACACCATATATTTT. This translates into CASSLETGGNTIYF.

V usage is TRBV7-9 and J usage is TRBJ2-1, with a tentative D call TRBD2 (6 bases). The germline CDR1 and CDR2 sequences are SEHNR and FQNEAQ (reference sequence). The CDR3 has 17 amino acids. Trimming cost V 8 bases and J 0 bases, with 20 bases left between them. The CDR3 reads CASGGDVQTGSYNEQFF. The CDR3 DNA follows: TGTGCCAGCGGCGGGGATGTCCAAACCGGCTCCTACAATGAGCAGTTCTTC.

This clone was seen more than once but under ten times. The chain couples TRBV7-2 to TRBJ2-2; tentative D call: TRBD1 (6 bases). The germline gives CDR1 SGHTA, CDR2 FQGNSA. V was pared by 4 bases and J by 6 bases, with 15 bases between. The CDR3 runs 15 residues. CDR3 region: CASSSAGANAGELFF. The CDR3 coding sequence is TGTGCCAGCAGCTCAGCAGGGGCTAATGCCGGGGAGCTGTTTTTT. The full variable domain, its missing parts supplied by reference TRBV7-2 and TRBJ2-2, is GAGVSQSPSNKVTEKGKDVELRCDPISGHTALYWYRQSLGQGLEFLIYFQGNSAPDKSGLPSDRFSAERTGGSVSTLTIQRTQQEDSAVYLCASSSAGANAGELFFGEGSRLTVL.

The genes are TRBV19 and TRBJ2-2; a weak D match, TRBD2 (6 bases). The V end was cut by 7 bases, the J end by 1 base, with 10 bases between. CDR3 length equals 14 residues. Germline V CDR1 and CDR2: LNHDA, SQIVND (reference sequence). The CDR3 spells CASTLAMNTGELFF. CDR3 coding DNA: TGTGCCAGTACCCTAGCGATGAACACCGGGGAGCTGTTTTTT.

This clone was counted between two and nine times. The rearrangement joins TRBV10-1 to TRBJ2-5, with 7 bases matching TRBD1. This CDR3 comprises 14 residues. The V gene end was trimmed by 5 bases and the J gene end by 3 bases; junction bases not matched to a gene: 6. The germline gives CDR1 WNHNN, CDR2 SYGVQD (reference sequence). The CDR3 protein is CASSRDRVEETQYF. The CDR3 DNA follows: TGCGCCAGCAGTCGTGACAGGGTTGAAGAGACCCAGTACTTC.

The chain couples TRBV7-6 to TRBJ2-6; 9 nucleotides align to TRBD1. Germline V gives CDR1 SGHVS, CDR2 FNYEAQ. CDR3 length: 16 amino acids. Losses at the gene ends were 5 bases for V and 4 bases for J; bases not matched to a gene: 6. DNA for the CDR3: TGTGCCAGCAGCATACAGGGGGCGCAAGGGGCCAACGTCCTGACTTTC. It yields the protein CASSIQGAQGANVLTF.

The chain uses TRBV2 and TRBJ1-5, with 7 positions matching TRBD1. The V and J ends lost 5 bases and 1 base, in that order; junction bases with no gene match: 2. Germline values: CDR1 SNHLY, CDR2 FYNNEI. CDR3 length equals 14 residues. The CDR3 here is CASSRDRSNQPQHF. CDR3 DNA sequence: TGTGCCAGCAGTCGGGACAGAAGCAATCAGCCCCAGCATTTT.

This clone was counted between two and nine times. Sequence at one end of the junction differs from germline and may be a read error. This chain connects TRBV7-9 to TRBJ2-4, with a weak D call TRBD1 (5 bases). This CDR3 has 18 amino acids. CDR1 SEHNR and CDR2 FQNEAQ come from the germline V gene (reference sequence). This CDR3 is CSSSRSGPDRLAKNIQYF. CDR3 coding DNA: TGTTCCAGCAGCCGGAGTGGACCCGACAGACTAGCCAAAAACATTCAGTACTTC.

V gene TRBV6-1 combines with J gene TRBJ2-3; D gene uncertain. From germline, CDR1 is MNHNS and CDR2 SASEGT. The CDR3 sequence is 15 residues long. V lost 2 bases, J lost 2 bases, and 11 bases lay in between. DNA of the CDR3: TGTGCCAGCAGTGAAAGGAGATCGGACACAGATACGCAGTATTTT. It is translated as CASSERRSDTDTQYF.

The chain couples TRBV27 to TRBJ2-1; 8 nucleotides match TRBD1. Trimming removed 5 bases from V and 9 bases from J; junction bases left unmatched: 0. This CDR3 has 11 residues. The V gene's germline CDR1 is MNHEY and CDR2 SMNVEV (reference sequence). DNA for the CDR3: TGTGCCAGCAGTACAGGGGGTGAGCAGTTCTTC. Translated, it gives CASSTGGEQFF.

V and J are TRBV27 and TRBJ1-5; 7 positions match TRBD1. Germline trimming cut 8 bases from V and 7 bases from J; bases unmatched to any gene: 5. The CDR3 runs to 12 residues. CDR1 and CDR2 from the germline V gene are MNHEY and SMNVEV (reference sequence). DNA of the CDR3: TGTGCCAGCCAGACAGGGTCACAGCCCCAGCATTTT. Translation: CASQTGSQPQHF.

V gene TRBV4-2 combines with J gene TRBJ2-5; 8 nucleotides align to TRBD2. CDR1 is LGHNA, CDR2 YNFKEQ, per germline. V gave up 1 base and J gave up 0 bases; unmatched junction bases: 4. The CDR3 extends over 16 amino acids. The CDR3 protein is CASSQAQAGDQETQYF. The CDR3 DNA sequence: TGTGCCAGCAGCCAAGCGCAAGCGGGGGACCAAGAGACCCAGTACTTC.

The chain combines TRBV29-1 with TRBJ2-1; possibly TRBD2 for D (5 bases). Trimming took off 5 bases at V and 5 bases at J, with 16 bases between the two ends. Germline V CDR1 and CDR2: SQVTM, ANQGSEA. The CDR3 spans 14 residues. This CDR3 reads CSVFEGQADNEQFF. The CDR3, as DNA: TGCAGCGTTTTCGAGGGTCAGGCCGACAATGAGCAGTTCTTC.

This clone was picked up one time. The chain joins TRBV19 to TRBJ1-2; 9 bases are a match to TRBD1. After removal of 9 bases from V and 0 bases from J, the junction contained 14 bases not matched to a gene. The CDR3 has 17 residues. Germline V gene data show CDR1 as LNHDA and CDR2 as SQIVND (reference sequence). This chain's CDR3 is CASCPGTGYDPNYGYTF. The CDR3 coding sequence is TGTGCCAGCTGCCCCGGGACAGGGTATGATCCTAACTATGGCTACACCTTC.

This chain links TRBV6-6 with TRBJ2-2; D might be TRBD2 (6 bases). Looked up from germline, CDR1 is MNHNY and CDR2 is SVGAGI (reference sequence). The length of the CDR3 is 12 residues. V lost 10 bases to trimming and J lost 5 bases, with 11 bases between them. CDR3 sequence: CAILLATGELFF. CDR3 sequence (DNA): TGTGCCATTCTGCTAGCGACCGGGGAGCTGTTTTTT.

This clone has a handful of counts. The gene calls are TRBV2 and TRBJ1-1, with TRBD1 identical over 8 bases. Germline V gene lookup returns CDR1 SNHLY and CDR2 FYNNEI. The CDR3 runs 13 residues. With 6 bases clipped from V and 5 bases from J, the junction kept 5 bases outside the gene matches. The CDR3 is CASSVQGGTEAFF. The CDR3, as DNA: TGTGCCAGCAGCGTACAGGGGGGAACTGAAGCTTTCTTT.

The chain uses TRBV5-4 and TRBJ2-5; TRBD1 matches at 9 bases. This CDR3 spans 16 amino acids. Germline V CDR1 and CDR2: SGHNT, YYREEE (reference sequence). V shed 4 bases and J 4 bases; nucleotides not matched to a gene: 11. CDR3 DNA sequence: TGTGCCAGCAGCCCCATTTTGGGACAGGGCGTAGAGACCCAGTACTTC. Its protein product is CASSPILGQGVETQYF.

CDR3 DNA sequence: TGTGCCAGCAGAAGGGAGTACCAAGAGACCCAGTACTTC. It yields the protein CASRREYQETQYF. This chain links TRBV2 with TRBJ2-5; possible D gene TRBD2, 5 bases. The CDR3 extends over 13 amino acids. V gave up 6 bases and J gave up 0 bases, with 8 bases separating them. CDR1 SNHLY and CDR2 FYNNEI come from the germline V gene.

CDR3 protein: CASSTRTGPTEAFF. DNA of the CDR3: TGTGCCAGCAGTACCCGGACAGGGCCCACTGAAGCTTTCTTT. V and J are TRBV2 and TRBJ1-1, with 8 positions matching TRBD1. Trimming cost V 5 bases and J 4 bases; bases outside gene matches: 6. In germline, CDR1 is SNHLY, CDR2 FYNNEI. The CDR3 is 14 amino acids.

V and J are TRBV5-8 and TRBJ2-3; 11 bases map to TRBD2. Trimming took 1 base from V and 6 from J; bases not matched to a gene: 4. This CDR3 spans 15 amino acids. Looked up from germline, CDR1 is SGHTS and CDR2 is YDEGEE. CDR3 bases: TGTGCCAGCAGCTTGTACCTAGCGGGAGGCGATACGCAGTATTTT. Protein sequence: CASSLYLAGGDTQYF. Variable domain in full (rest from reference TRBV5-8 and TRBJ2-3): EAGVTQSPTHLIKTRGQQATLRCSPISGHTSVYWYQQALGLGLQFLLWYDEGEERNRGNFPPRFSGRQFPNYSSELNVNALELEDSALYLCASSLYLAGGDTQYFGPGTRLTVL.

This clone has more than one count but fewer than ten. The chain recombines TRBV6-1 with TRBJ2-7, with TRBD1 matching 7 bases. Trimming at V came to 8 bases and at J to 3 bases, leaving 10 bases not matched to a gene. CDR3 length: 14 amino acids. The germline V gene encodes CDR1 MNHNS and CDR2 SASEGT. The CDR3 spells CASGSRDSYYEQYF. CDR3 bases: TGTGCCAGCGGCTCCCGGGACAGCTACTACGAGCAGTACTTC.

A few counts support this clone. For the CDR3, the DNA is TGTGCCAGCAGCCGGCGACTAGCGGCGAACACCGGGGAGCTGTTTTTT. This encodes CASSRRLAANTGELFF. This chain uses TRBV7-2 with TRBJ2-2; 9 bases fit TRBD2. The CDR3 length is 16 residues. V lost 5 bases to trimming and J lost 0 bases; unmatched junction nucleotides: 4. Germline-derived CDR1 and CDR2 are SGHTA and FQGNSA.

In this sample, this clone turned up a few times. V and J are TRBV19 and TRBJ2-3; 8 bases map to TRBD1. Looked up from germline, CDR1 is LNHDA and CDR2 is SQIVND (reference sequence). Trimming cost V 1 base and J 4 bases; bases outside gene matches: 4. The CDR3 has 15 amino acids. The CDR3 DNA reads TGTGCCAGTAGTATAGGGTCAGGGGGCCCAGATACGCAGTATTTT. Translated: CASSIGSGGPDTQYF.

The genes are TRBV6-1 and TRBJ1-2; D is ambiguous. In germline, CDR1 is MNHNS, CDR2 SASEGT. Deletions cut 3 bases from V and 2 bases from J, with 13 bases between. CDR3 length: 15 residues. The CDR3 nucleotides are TGTGCCAGCAGTGATCAAGATACCCTAAACTATGGCTACACCTTC. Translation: CASSDQDTLNYGYTF.

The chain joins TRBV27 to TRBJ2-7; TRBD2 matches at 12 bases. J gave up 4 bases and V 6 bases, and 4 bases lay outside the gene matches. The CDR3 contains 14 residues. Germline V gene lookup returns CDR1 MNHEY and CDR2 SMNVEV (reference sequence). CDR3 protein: CASSLAGGPYEQYF. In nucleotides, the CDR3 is TGTGCCAGCAGCCTAGCGGGAGGGCCGTACGAGCAGTACTTC.

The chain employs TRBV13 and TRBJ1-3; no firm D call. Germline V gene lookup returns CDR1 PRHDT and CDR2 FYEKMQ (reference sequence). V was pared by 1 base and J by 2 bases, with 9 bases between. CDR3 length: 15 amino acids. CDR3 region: CASSLAQKAGNTIYF. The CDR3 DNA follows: TGTGCCAGCAGCTTAGCCCAGAAAGCTGGAAACACCATATATTTT.

CDR3: CSVLAGGTYEEAFF. In nucleotides, the CDR3 is TGCAGCGTTTTGGCAGGGGGGACTTACGAGGAAGCTTTCTTT. The genes are TRBV29-1 and TRBJ1-1; 7 bases align to TRBD1. The CDR3 length is 14 residues. Germline trimming cut 5 bases from V and 8 bases from J; bases unmatched to any gene: 14. Germline loops: CDR1 SQVTM, CDR2 ANQGSEA.

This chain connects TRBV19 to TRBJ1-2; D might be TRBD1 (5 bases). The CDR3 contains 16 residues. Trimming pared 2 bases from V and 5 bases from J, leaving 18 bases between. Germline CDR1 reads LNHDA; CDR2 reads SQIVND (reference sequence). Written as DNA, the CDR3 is TGTGCCAGTAGTATAAGGAGCCTTGGGACTGTATATGGCTACACCTTC. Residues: CASSIRSLGTVYGYTF.